This TCR beta chain was observed in a study of blood T cell repertoires in COVID-19. The assay was immunoSEQ multiplex PCR, and TCRdb's table has in-frame clones only and misses some. The data show 25,000 to 35,000 clones, 78% seen once. The ends were cut back, 6 bases at V and 2 bases at J, with 10 bases in the middle. The CDR3 consists of 13 residues. Sequenced: peripheral blood. The rearrangement uses TRBV12-3 or TRBV12-4 and TRBJ1-1; D is possibly TRBD1 (5 bases). This clonotype was sampled from a man at least 80 years old with acute or convalescent COVID-19. The CDR3 nucleotides are TGTGCCAGCAGACGGACATTTAACACTGAAGCTTTCTTT. Translating it yields CASRRTFNTEAFF.